The 11 T cell receptor beta chains given below trace back to one sample, sequenced in a study of OX40 agonist ivuxolimab in advanced cancers. Libraries were prepared by immunoSEQ multiplex PCR; TCRdb keeps only in-frame clonotypes and omits some of them. The table includes about 46,000 clones, 88% detected once. This material consisted of CD4+ or CD8+ T cells sorted from blood, taken in a trial of the OX40 agonist ivuxolimab. These receptors all stem from an adult with an advanced solid tumor such as melanoma, head and neck, liver or kidney cancer.

This rearrangement joins TRBV27 to TRBJ2-5, with 7 nucleotides matching TRBD2. The CDR3 is 16 amino acids. Germline-derived CDR1 and CDR2 are MNHEY and SMNVEV (reference sequence). V was pared by 1 base and J by 4 bases, with 9 bases of the junction left unmatched. The CDR3, as DNA: TGTGCCAGCAGTTTATACGTGGGAGGGCCTAGAGAGACCCAGTACTTC. Its translation is CASSLYVGGPRETQYF.

The genes are TRBV18 and TRBJ1-6; D might be TRBD1 (6 bases). The CDR3 loop spans 15 amino acids. V dropped 3 bases and J dropped 3 bases, with 9 bases sitting between them. Germline CDR1 KGHSH, CDR2 LQKENI. The CDR3 DNA is TGTGCCAGCTCACCGAGGACAGACTATAATTCACCCCTCCACTTT. It yields the protein CASSPRTDYNSPLHF.

This chain connects TRBV6-6 to TRBJ1-1, with D perhaps TRBD1 (6 bases). Trimming removed 7 bases from V and 1 base from J, with 10 bases in between. Germline V gene data show CDR1 as MNHNY and CDR2 as SVGAGI (reference sequence). This CDR3 region has 13 residues. The CDR3 is CASTTDRNTEAFF. DNA of the CDR3: TGTGCCAGCACCACGGACAGGAACACTGAAGCTTTCTTT.

The CDR3 DNA reads as TGTGCCAGCAGCGCCTTCACGAATACGCAGTATTTT. This sequence encodes CASSAFTNTQYF. V is TRBV9 and J is TRBJ2-3; no clear D. CDR1 is SGDLS, CDR2 YYNGEE, per germline. Between the trimmed V and J ends, which lost 3 bases and 7 bases, there was a span of 9 bases. The CDR3 runs to 12 residues.

The chain is built from TRBV10-3 and TRBJ1-3; the D gene is possibly TRBD1 (6 bases). CDR1 and CDR2 (germline): ENHRY, SYGVKD. This CDR3 contains 15 residues. The germline V and J ends were trimmed by 8 bases and 0 bases, with 14 bases remaining between them. The CDR3 loop reads CAIGGADSSGNTIYF. The CDR3, as DNA: TGTGCCATCGGGGGGGCCGATAGCTCTGGAAACACCATATATTTT.

This clone was found once. The V and J genes are TRBV5-6 and TRBJ2-3; 9 positions agree with TRBD1. From germline, CDR1 is SGHDT and CDR2 YYEEEE. Germline trimming cut 1 base from V and 3 bases from J; bases unmatched to any gene: 6. This CDR3 has 16 amino acids. CDR3: CASSLSGGQGTDTQYF. DNA of the CDR3: TGTGCCAGCAGCTTGTCCGGGGGACAGGGTACAGATACGCAGTATTTT. The variable domain in full, with the rest retrieved from reference TRBV5-6 and TRBJ2-3, is DAGVTQSPTHLIKTRGQQVTLRCSPKSGHDTVSWYQQALGQGPQFIFQYYEEEERQRGNFPDRFSGHQFPNYSSELNVNALLLGDSALYLCASSLSGGQGTDTQYFGPGTRLTVL.

The rearrangement uses TRBV5-6 and TRBJ2-7; no clear D gene. The V and J ends lost 1 base and 7 bases respectively, with 9 bases between them. Per germline, CDR1 SGHDT and CDR2 YYEEEE. CDR3 size: 12 residues. The CDR3 DNA sequence: TGTGCCAGCAGCTTGCGCCCCTGGGAGCAGTACTTC. Protein: CASSLRPWEQYF.

This clone was recorded only once. The genes are TRBV14 and TRBJ2-7; unclear D gene. The CDR3 runs 15 residues. Trimming removed 0 bases at V and 2 bases at J, with 11 bases between. Germline assignment: CDR1 SGHDN and CDR2 FVKESK. CDR3 sequence reads: CASSQDLEFPYEQYF. CDR3 sequence (DNA): TGTGCCAGCAGCCAAGATTTGGAGTTTCCCTACGAGCAGTACTTC.

This clone was counted once. The rearrangement uses TRBV20-1 and TRBJ2-5; unclear D gene. The CDR3 runs 11 residues. Germline V gives CDR1 DFQATT, CDR2 SNEGSKA (reference sequence). V was shortened by 1 base and J by 5 bases, with 5 bases between the two germline ends. DNA for the CDR3: TGCAGTGCTAGAGTATATGAGACCCAGTACTTC. Its protein is CSARVYETQYF.

This rearrangement joins TRBV5-1 to TRBJ2-7; no clear D. Trimming left V 0 bases short and J 3 bases short, with 19 bases between. The CDR3 length is 17 residues. Per the germline V gene, CDR1 is SGHRS and CDR2 is YFSETQ. In DNA form, the CDR3 reads TGCGCCAGCAGCTTGGCTCCGTCGGGTCTCTACCACTACGAGCAGTACTTC. Protein: CASSLAPSGLYHYEQYF. Variable domain in full (rest from reference TRBV5-1 and TRBJ2-7): KAGVTQTPRYLIKTRGQQVTLSCSPISGHRSVSWYQQTPGQGLQFLFEYFSETQRNKGNFPGRFSGRQFSNSRSEMNVSTLELGDSALYLCASSLAPSGLYHYEQYFGPGTRLTVT.

This rearrangement joins TRBV11-2 to TRBJ1-2; TRBD1 might be the D (5 bases). CDR1 and CDR2 from the germline V gene are SGHAT and FQNNGV. The germline V and J ends were trimmed by 1 base and 8 bases, with 8 bases remaining between them. The CDR3 runs to 12 residues. DNA for the CDR3: TGTGCCAGCAGCTTAGCAGGGAGCGGCTACACCTTC. Its protein product is CASSLAGSGYTF.